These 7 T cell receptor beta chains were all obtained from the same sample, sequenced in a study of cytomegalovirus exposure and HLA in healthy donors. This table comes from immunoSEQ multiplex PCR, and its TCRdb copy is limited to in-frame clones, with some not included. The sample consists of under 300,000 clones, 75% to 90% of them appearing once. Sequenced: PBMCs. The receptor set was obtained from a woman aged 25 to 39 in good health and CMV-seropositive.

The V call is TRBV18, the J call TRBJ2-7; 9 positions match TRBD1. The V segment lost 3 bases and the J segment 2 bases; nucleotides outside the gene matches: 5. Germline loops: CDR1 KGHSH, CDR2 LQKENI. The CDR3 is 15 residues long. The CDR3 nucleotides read TGTGCCAGCTCACCTACGGACAGGGGAGCCTACGAGCAGTACTTC. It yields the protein CASSPTDRGAYEQYF.

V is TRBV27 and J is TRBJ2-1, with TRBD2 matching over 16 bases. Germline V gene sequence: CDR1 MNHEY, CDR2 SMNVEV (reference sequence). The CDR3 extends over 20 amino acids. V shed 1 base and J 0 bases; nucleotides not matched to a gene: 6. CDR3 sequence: CASSLWGLAGGPSSYNEQFF. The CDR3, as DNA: TGTGCCAGCAGTTTATGGGGACTAGCGGGAGGGCCCAGCTCCTACAATGAGCAGTTCTTC.

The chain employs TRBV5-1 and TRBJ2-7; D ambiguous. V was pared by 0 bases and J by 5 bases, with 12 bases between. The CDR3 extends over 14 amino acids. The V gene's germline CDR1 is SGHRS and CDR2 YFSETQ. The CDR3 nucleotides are TGCGCCAGCAGCTTGGAGAACAGTAAGGACGAGCAGTACTTC. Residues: CASSLENSKDEQYF.

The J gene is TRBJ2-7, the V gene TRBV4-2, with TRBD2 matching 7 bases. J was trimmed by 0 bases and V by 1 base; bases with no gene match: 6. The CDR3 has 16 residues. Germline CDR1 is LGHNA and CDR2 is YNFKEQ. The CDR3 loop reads CASSQGSGRTSYEQYF. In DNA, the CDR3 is TGTGCCAGCAGCCAAGGATCCGGGAGGACCTCCTACGAGCAGTACTTC.

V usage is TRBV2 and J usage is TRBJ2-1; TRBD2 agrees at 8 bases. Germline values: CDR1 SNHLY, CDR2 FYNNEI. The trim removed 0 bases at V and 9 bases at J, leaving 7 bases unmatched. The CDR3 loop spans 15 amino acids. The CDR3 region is CASSEAAGAMVEQFF. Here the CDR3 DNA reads TGTGCCAGCAGTGAAGCAGCGGGAGCGATGGTTGAGCAGTTCTTC.

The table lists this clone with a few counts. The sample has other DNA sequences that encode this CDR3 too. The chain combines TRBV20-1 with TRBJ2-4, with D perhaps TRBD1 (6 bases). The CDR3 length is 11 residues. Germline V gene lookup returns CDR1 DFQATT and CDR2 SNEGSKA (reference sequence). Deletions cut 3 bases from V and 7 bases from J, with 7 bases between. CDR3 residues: CSASRGNIQYF. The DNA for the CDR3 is TGCAGTGCTAGTAGGGGGAACATTCAGTACTTC.

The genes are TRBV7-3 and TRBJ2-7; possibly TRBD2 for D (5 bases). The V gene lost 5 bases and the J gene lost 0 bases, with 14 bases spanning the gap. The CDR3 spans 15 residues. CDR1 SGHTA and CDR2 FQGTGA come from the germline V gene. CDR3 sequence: CASSIDSGSSYEQYF. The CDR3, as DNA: TGTGCCAGCAGCATAGACTCGGGAAGCTCCTACGAGCAGTACTTC. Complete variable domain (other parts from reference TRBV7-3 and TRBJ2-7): GAGVSQTPSNKVTEKGKYVELRCDPISGHTALYWYRQSLGQGPEFLIYFQGTGAADDSGLPNDRFFAVRPEGSVSTLKIQRTERGDSAVYLCASSIDSGSSYEQYFGPGTRLTVT.